The 8 T cell receptor beta chains presented below share a single source sample, sequenced in a study of GPR56 and killer-like receptors on CD4 memory cells. From its re-call of the reads, TCRdb lists each CDR3 protein once, without DNA. This repertoire includes around 2,000 distinct CDR3 sequences. Sorting by FACS used killer cell lectin-like receptor and GPR56 expression to define five CD4+ populations. Input material: memory CD4+ T cells from blood. All receptors come from a human donor in good health.

This chain links TRBV28 with TRBJ1-2; the TCRdb call, TRBD1, lacks DNA for checking. The V gene's germline CDR1 is MDHEN and CDR2 SYDVKM. The CDR3 covers 14 residues. This CDR3 reads CASSSSDRTYGYTF.

This clonotype is classed as medium-sized by frequency. The CDR3 loop is CASSLGMGHNEQFF. V is TRBV5-6 and J is TRBJ2-1. CDR1 SGHDT and CDR2 YYEEEE come from the germline V gene. This CDR3 has 14 residues.

Frequency places this clonotype as medium-sized (0.01 to 0.1%). The J gene is TRBJ1-1, the V gene TRBV24-1; lacking DNA, the TRBD1 call made by TCRdb goes unchecked. CDR3 length: 13 amino acids. CDR1 and CDR2 (germline): KGHDR, SFDVKD. CDR3 sequence reads: CATSERGSGEAFF.

V usage is TRBV9 and J usage is TRBJ2-3; the TCRdb call, TRBD2, lacks DNA for checking. CDR1 and CDR2 from the germline V gene are SGDLS and YYNGEE. This CDR3 is built from 17 residues. The CDR3 protein is CASSVLMGTSTFDTQYF. The full variable domain, with the rest looked up from reference TRBV9 and TRBJ2-3, is DSGVTQTPKHLITATGQRVTLRCSPRSGDLSVYWYQQSLDQGLQFLIQYYNGEERAKGNILERFSAQQFPDLHSELNLSSLELGDSALYFCASSVLMGTSTFDTQYFGPGTRLTVL.

This clonotype is classed as large by frequency. This chain links TRBV24-1 with TRBJ2-5; no DNA is available, so the TRBD2 call from TCRdb remains unchecked. Germline V gene lookup returns CDR1 KGHDR and CDR2 SFDVKD. This CDR3 has 16 residues. CDR3 loop: CATSDFGLARSETQYF.

The V and J genes are TRBV6-5 and TRBJ2-3. There are 11 residues in the CDR3. In germline, CDR1 is MNHEY, CDR2 SVGAGI. This CDR3 is CARTSTDTQYF.

This clonotype is called medium-sized (0.01 to 0.1%) based on its frequency. This chain uses TRBV7-3 with TRBJ2-3; TCRdb names TRBD1, which stays unverified in the absence of DNA. The CDR3 runs to 15 residues. CDR1 is SGHTA and CDR2 is FQGTGA in the germline V gene. The CDR3: CASSQRTGNTDTQYF.

The chain uses TRBV7-4 and TRBJ2-5; TCRdb returns TRBD2, unconfirmable since there is no DNA. CDR1 and CDR2 (germline): SGHVT, SQSDAQ. The CDR3 contains 18 residues. Here the CDR3 reads CASSPASTSGGARETQYF.